This TCR beta chain is from a study of T cells in narcolepsy. TCRdb's table, derived via immunoSEQ multiplex PCR, lists solely in-frame clones and lacks some. In the table there are about 35,000 clones, approximately 77% of which are singletons. The CDR3 sequence is 13 residues long. Germline V lookup: CDR1 WSHSY, CDR2 SAAADI. The V end lost 5 bases, the J end lost 11 bases, and 13 bases lay between the germline ends. This clone is labeled medium-sized. Sequencing was carried out using memory (CD45RA-) CD4+ T cells from blood. The TCR comes from a human donor in good health. This rearrangement joins TRBV10-2 to TRBJ1-6, with D tentatively TRBD1 (6 bases). The CDR3 coding sequence is TGCGCCAGCAGTACTACAGGGCAGGCACCCCTCCACTTT. Its translation: CASSTTGQAPLHF.